This T cell receptor beta chain was observed in a study of HIV-infected children after antiretroviral therapy interruption. Overall study: Recorded EBV and CMV exposure existed for most children. Weeks 0, 48 and 150 were sampled under continuous treatment.

The CDR3 totals 18 residues. The V end was cut by 0 bases, the J end by 1 base, with 18 bases between. CDR1 is LGHNA, CDR2 YNFKEQ, per germline. This clonotype was found many times. Its target is not known. Documented treatment: PENTA 11 planned treatment interruption arm or continuous ART arm. At least 24 weeks of at least three-drug ART, in children 2 to 15 years. A 3' RACE protocol on RNA, with unique molecular identifiers, produced the TCR library. MiXCR, run by TCRdb on the 3' RACE reads, gives a single entry per CDR3 protein. Seen here are about 15,000 distinct CDR3 sequences, 3% to 3.5% observed once, and the top ten hold around 5%. Findings of the study overall: After treatment interruption started, naive CD4+ CDR3 overlap across time points dropped.

The chain combines TRBV4-2 with TRBJ1-1; a weak D match, TRBD1 (6 bases). This receptor was taken from a child aged 2-17 years with HIV. Sample: CD45RA+ CD4+ T cells from PBMCs, taken from a donor given antiretroviral therapy, either interrupted or continuous. As for subset: naive CD4+ CD45RA+ CD45RO- T cells. This CDR3 is CASSQEGGGAGANTEAFF. CDR3 coding DNA: TGTGCCAGCAGCCAAGAAGGGGGTGGGGCAGGGGCGAACACTGAAGCTTTCTTT.